The rows below give T cell receptor beta chains drawn from one sample of a study of shared clonotypes between healthy human individuals. The data were produced by immunoSEQ multiplex PCR, yet TCRdb's version contains in-frame clones alone and is incomplete. The data contain millions of clones, more than 80% of them seen just once; the ten biggest clones take up about 0.13%. Sequences were obtained from naive CD4+ T cells sorted from blood. Receptors were obtained from a man between 18 and 35 years old in good health. CDR3s leave out the opening cysteine and the closing phenylalanine or tryptophan. Fields, in order: V gene, J gene, CDR3 protein.

TRBV6-1	TRBJ1-2	ASSEGRVPNYGYT
TRBV7-9	TRBJ2-3	ASSLEAKADTQY
TRBV30	TRBJ1-4	AWSRRTFNNEKLF
TRBV5-6	TRBJ2-5	ASSREKGLAGEGWETQY
TRBV5-1	TRBJ2-3	ASSLTGGDTQY
TRBV4-3	TRBJ1-2	ASSQSYVGGLYYGYT
TRBV5-1	TRBJ1-6	ASSASGSETYNSPLH
TRBV7-2	TRBJ2-7	ASSRGGSSSYEQY
TRBV30	TRBJ2-1	AWSVTGNEQF
TRBV18	TRBJ2-7	ASSPRTSGYYEQY
TRBV7-9	TRBJ2-7	ASSLAGPNYEQY
TRBV25-1	TRBJ2-7	ASSEWGGRLVDEQY
TRBV29-1	TRBJ1-3	SVERGNTIY
TRBV4-1	TRBJ2-1	ASSLRVNEQF
TRBV5-4	TRBJ2-7	TSSLVTGPYEQY
TRBV28	TRBJ1-2	ASTGQGEGGYT
TRBV7-8	TRBJ2-1	ASSSRLAEIYNEQF
TRBV7-9	TRBJ2-7	ASSWGVGQGAYEQY
TRBV4-1	TRBJ1-3	ASSQVRRDTIY
TRBV28	TRBJ1-2	ASSSPKTNYGYT
TRBV10-1	TRBJ2-7	ASSPGQDEQY
TRBV5-1	TRBJ2-7	ASSLGGIQGHEQY
TRBV4-1	TRBJ2-5	ASSQQTGIETQY